This T cell receptor (beta chain) was profiled in a study of blood T cell repertoires in COVID-19. Overall study context: Samples of COVID-19 (acute and convalescent) were obtained from the United States, Italy and Spain. The cDNA or gDNA used as material had been derived from T cells, B-cell-depleted T cells, or PBMCs.

Germline CDR1 is MGHRA and CDR2 is YSYEKL. V lost 4 bases and J 3 bases, leaving 11 bases between the germline ends. CDR3 size: 14 residues. Original data processing: Amplification with reference gene primers provided the estimates of nucleated cell counts. Measured with immunoSEQ multiplex PCR; TCRdb has only the in-frame clones, and not every one. V and J calls and clone size are copied from that table; D and trimming were computed from the DNA. This table has fewer than 95,000 clones, about nine tenths appearing once. V is TRBV4-1 and J is TRBJ2-3; D is perhaps TRBD1 (6 bases). This clonotype was obtained from an elderly woman with acute or convalescent COVID-19. Sample: peripheral blood. The chain's CDR3 is CASSPGTTTDTQYF. The CDR3 nucleotides are TGCGCCAGCAGCCCCGGGACAACTACAGATACGCAGTATTTT.